The sequence of this T cell receptor (beta chain) was determined in a study of T cell repertoires in cytomegalovirus infection. Study outcomes and limitations: Cumulative public TCR beta family frequency identified carriers of CMV plus the relevant HLA.

This CDR3 comprises 15 residues. CDR1 and CDR2 from the germline V gene are SGHDN and FVKESK. V was trimmed by 6 bases and J by 0 bases, leaving 14 bases between them. Comment on this clonotype: The antigen is unknown.

TCRdb recomputed calls from the reads with MiXCR, one row per CDR3 protein. Among some 150,000 distinct CDR3 sequences listed, approximately 5.9% were seen once. Sequencing was carried out using PBMCs. This chain links TRBV14 with TRBJ1-1, with D maybe TRBD1 (6 bases). The sequence was collected from a human donor in good health (CMV status not recorded). Some clones in this sample may be carry-over from other donors' samples. CDR3 amino acids: CASRRTEGVNTEAFF. In nucleotides, the CDR3 is TGTGCCAGCAGGCGGACAGAAGGAGTGAACACTGAAGCTTTCTTT.